This T cell receptor (beta chain) appears in the sequencing data of a study of CD8+ T cells in alopecia areata. About this clone: Antigen: not known.

Study-level points and caveats: Because of a solitary nonresponder, the connection of baseline CD8+ expansion to response stays uncertain. Administration of tofacitinib significantly diminished scalp clonality and expanded CD8+ clones within the top 100.

cDNA prepared by RNA extraction and subsequent reverse transcription served as the template for sequencing. Sequencing used immunoSEQ multiplex PCR; TCRdb keeps in-frame clones, though not all of them. The sample shows 150,000 to 200,000 clones, roughly 60% of them seen only once. Treatment here: oral pan-JAK inhibitor, 5-10 mg twice daily. The receptor's source is a human donor with alopecia areata. Sequenced material: CD4+ T cells sorted from blood, taken at week 24, from a patient treated with tofacitinib.

The CDR3 spells CAWSGQSNEKLFF. The CDR3 region has the DNA TGTGCCTGGAGCGGTCAGTCCAATGAAAAACTGTTTTTT. V gene TRBV30 combines with J gene TRBJ1-4; D call uncertain. Trimming shortened V by 3 bases and J by 5 bases, and 10 bases separated the two germline ends. The CDR3 is 13 amino acids. Looked up from germline, CDR1 is GTSNPN and CDR2 is SVGIG (reference sequence).